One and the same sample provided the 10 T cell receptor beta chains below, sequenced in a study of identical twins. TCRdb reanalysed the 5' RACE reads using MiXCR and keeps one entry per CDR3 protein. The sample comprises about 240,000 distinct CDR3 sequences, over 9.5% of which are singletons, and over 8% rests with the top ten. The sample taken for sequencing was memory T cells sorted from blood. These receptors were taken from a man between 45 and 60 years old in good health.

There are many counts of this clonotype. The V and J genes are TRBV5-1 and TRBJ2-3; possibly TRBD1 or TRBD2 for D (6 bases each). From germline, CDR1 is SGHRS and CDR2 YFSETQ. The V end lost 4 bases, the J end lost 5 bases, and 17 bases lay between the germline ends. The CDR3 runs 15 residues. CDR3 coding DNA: TGCGCCAGCAGCGAGGGGGGTGCCGGTGGAGATACGCAGTATTTT. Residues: CASSEGGAGGDTQYF. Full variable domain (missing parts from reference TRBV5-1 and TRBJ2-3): KAGVTQTPRYLIKTRGQQVTLSCSPISGHRSVSWYQQTPGQGLQFLFEYFSETQRNKGNFPGRFSGRQFSNSRSEMNVSTLELGDSALYLCASSEGGAGGDTQYFGPGTRLTVL.

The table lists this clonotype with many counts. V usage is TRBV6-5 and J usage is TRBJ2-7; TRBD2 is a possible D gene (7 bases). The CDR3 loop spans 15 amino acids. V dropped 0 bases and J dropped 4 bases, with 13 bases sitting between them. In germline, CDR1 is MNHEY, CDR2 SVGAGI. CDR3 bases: TGTGCCAGCAGTTACTCGAGGCGGGGGCCGTACGAGCAGTACTTC. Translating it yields CASSYSRRGPYEQYF.

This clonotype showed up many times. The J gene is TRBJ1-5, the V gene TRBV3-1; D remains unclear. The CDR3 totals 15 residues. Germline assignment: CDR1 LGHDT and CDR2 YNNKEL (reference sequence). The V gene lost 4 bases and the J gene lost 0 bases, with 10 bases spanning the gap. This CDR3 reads CASSLGRYSNQPQHF. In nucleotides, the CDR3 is TGTGCCAGCAGCCTAGGGAGGTATAGCAATCAGCCCCAGCATTTT.

CDR3 protein: CASRQSPNTGELFF. In nucleotides, the CDR3 is TGTGCCTCCAGACAGAGCCCGAACACCGGGGAGCTGTTTTTT. The V and J genes are TRBV10-3 and TRBJ2-2, with D possibly TRBD1 on 5 matching bases. Trimming left V 11 bases short and J 0 bases short, with 13 bases between. This CDR3 has 14 residues. Germline CDR1 reads ENHRY; CDR2 reads SYGVKD.

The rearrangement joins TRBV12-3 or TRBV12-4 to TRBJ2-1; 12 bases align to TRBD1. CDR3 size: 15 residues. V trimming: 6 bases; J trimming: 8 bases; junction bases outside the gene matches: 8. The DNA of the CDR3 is TGTGCCAGCAGCCCGGGGGACAGGGGGCTCGATGAGCAGTTCTTC. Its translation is CASSPGDRGLDEQFF.

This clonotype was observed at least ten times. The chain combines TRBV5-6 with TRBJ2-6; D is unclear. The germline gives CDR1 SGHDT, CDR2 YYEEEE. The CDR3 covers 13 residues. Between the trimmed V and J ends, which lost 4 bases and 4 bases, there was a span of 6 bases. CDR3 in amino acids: CASSVLGANVLTF. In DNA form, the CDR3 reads TGTGCCAGCAGCGTGCTCGGGGCCAACGTCCTGACTTTC.

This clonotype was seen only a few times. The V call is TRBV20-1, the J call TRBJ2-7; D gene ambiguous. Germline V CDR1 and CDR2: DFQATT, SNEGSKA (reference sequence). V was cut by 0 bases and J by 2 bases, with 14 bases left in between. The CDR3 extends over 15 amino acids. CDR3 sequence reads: CSARDPAGSTYEQYF. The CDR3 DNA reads TGCAGTGCTAGAGATCCTGCAGGATCGACCTACGAGCAGTACTTC.

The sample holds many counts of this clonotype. The CDR3 region has the DNA TGTGCCAGCAGCCAAGTGGGGGCCACCTACGAGCAGTACTTC. Its translation is CASSQVGATYEQYF. V gene TRBV4-2 combines with J gene TRBJ2-7; tentatively, D is TRBD1 (6 bases). There are 14 residues in the CDR3. The germline CDR1 and CDR2 sequences are LGHNA and YNFKEQ. Trimming removed 1 base at V and 2 bases at J, with 9 bases between.

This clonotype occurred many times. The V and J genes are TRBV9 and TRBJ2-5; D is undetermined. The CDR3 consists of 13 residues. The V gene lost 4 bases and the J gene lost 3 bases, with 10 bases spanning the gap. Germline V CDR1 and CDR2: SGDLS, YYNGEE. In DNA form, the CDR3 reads TGTGCCAGCAGCCCCAGCCCAGAAGAGACCCAGTACTTC. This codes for CASSPSPEETQYF.

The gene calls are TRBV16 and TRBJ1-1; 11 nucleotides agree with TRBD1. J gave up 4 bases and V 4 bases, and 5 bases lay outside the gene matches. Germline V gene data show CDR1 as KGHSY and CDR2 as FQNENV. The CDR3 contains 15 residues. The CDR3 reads CASSRTGTGGTEAFF. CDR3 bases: TGTGCCAGCAGCCGGACCGGGACAGGGGGCACTGAAGCTTTCTTT.